A single sample is the source of the 27 T cell receptor beta chains below, sequenced in a study of long-term antiretroviral therapy in people with HIV. Sequencing used immunoSEQ v3.0 at survey level. Repertoires were generated with immunoSEQ multiplex PCR, while TCRdb's copy carries only in-frame clones and drops some. The repertoire includes about 24,000 clones, around 84% of them detected once, and about 5% sits in the top ten. The sample in question was unsorted PBMCs, obtained 4.4 years after starting antiretroviral therapy. Every receptor here comes from a man in his thirties or forties with HIV.

The chain links TRBV19 to TRBJ2-1, with D tentatively TRBD1 (6 bases). Germline V CDR1 and CDR2: LNHDA, SQIVND (reference sequence). V lost 4 bases to trimming and J lost 10 bases, with 20 bases between them. The CDR3 covers 15 residues. The CDR3 DNA is TGTGCCAGTAGTACTACAGGGTACCCCCTACAGGAGCAGTTCTTC. It encodes CASSTTGYPLQEQFF.

V and J are TRBV5-6 and TRBJ2-2; 9 bases line up with TRBD1. The CDR3 consists of 16 residues. V shed 4 bases, J shed 7 bases, and the junction held 11 bases outside the gene matches. Germline assignment: CDR1 SGHDT and CDR2 YYEEEE. CDR3 sequence reads: CASSPVGQGSRGELFF. The CDR3 DNA follows: TGTGCCAGCAGCCCCGTTGGACAGGGGAGTCGCGGGGAGCTGTTTTTT.

CDR3 residues: CASGWGREQFF. The CDR3 coding sequence is TGTGCTAGTGGTTGGGGGAGGGAGCAGTTCTTC. This rearrangement joins TRBV12-5 to TRBJ2-1, with D possibly matching TRBD2 (6 bases). The CDR3 spans 11 residues. V was trimmed by 4 bases and J by 10 bases, leaving 8 bases between them. Germline CDR1 reads LGHNT; CDR2 reads FRNRAP.

The chain recombines TRBV18 with TRBJ1-1, with D perhaps TRBD1 (5 bases). The CDR3 has 12 amino acids. V was cut by 6 bases and J by 5 bases, with 10 bases left in between. Germline V gene sequence: CDR1 KGHSH, CDR2 LQKENI. CDR3 region: CASSQGKTEAFF. The CDR3 DNA follows: TGTGCCAGCTCCCAGGGTAAGACTGAAGCTTTCTTT.

This clone has a single count. V usage is TRBV27 and J usage is TRBJ2-1; 7 nucleotides agree with TRBD2. The CDR3 totals 16 residues. CDR1 and CDR2 from the germline V gene are MNHEY and SMNVEV (reference sequence). The junction had 8 bases not matched to a gene; V was cut back by 2 bases and J by 4 bases. The CDR3 nucleotides are TGTGCCAGCAGTTTAACCGGGACTAATCAGTACAATGAGCAGTTCTTC. It encodes CASSLTGTNQYNEQFF.

The rearrangement uses TRBV18 and TRBJ2-1, with 11 bases lining up with TRBD1. CDR3 length equals 17 residues. Germline values: CDR1 KGHSH, CDR2 LQKENI. After removal of 3 bases from V and 6 bases from J, the junction contained 10 bases not matched to a gene. Here the CDR3 DNA reads TGTGCCAGCTCACCGAGGAACCGGGACAGGGGGGTCAATGAGCAGTTCTTC. This sequence encodes CASSPRNRDRGVNEQFF.

Here the CDR3 reads CASSALRGHGTDTQYF. In DNA, the CDR3 is TGTGCCAGCAGCGCTCTCAGGGGGCATGGCACAGATACGCAGTATTTT. V and J are TRBV7-9 and TRBJ2-3; 8 nucleotides line up with TRBD1. With V trimmed by 5 bases and J by 1 base, 8 bases remained unmatched. From germline, CDR1 is SEHNR and CDR2 FQNEAQ (reference sequence). The CDR3 runs 16 residues. Supplemented by reference TRBV7-9 and TRBJ2-3, the full variable domain reads DTGVSQNPRHKITKRGQNVTFRCDPISEHNRLYWYRQTLGQGPEFLTYFQNEAQLEKSRLLSDRFSAERPKGSFSTLEIQRTEQGDSAMYLCASSALRGHGTDTQYFGPGTRLTVL.

This clone was counted once. This rearrangement joins TRBV21-1 to TRBJ2-7; the DNA was not compared with TRBD1, the D call given in the table. TRBV21-1 constitutes a pseudogene. The CDR3 runs to 17 residues. CDR3 region: CASSKGLQGVQLYEQYF. The CDR3, as DNA: TGTGCCAGCAGCAAGGGCCTACAAGGGGTGCAACTGTACGAGCAGTACTTC.

This chain joins TRBV11-2 and TRBJ2-7; no clear D gene. The CDR3 is 15 amino acids. Per germline, CDR1 SGHAT and CDR2 FQNNGV. V dropped 5 bases and J dropped 1 base, with 15 bases sitting between them. This chain's CDR3 is CASSDTGRWSYEQYF. The CDR3, as DNA: TGTGCCAGCAGCGATACCGGACGGTGGTCCTACGAGCAGTACTTC.

CDR3 sequence: CASSLVGGATEAFF. CDR3 sequence (DNA): TGTGCCAGCAGCTTGGTTGGGGGCGCAACTGAAGCTTTCTTT. V gene TRBV5-8 combines with J gene TRBJ1-1; weak D call: TRBD1 (6 bases). The CDR3 extends over 14 amino acids. Germline V gives CDR1 SGHTS, CDR2 YDEGEE. V was pared by 0 bases and J by 5 bases, with 11 bases between.

The rearrangement joins TRBV6-1 to TRBJ2-7; D possibly corresponds to TRBD2 (6 bases). V was shortened by 1 base and J by 3 bases, with 13 bases between the two germline ends. Germline assignment: CDR1 MNHNS and CDR2 SASEGT. CDR3 size: 15 residues. CDR3 sequence: CASSEDAGGVYEQYF. The CDR3 DNA reads as TGTGCCAGCAGTGAAGATGCGGGCGGGGTCTACGAGCAGTACTTC.

The chain employs TRBV15 and TRBJ1-2, with D perhaps matching TRBD1 (6 bases). The CDR3 totals 12 residues. Germline V gene lookup returns CDR1 LNHNV and CDR2 YYDKDF (reference sequence). Between the trimmed V and J ends, which lost 3 bases and 4 bases, there was a span of 6 bases. The CDR3 coding sequence is TGTGCCACCAGCAGGGACAGCTATGGCTACACCTTC. Amino acids: CATSRDSYGYTF.

The V call is TRBV2, the J call TRBJ2-7, with TRBD2 identical over 9 bases. V was pared by 8 bases and J by 2 bases, with 13 bases of the junction left unmatched. This CDR3 has 16 residues. CDR1 SNHLY and CDR2 FYNNEI come from the germline V gene. CDR3 sequence reads: CASLSDIAGDTYEQYF. The CDR3 DNA follows: TGTGCCAGCTTGAGTGACATAGCGGGAGATACCTACGAGCAGTACTTC.

The V and J genes are TRBV5-1 and TRBJ1-1; 9 positions agree with TRBD1. Germline lookup yields CDR1 SGHRS and CDR2 YFSETQ. This CDR3 comprises 15 residues. J was trimmed by 0 bases and V by 2 bases; bases with no gene match: 2. The DNA for the CDR3 is TGCGCCAGCAGCTTAGGACAGGGGATGAACACTGAAGCTTTCTTT. Its translation: CASSLGQGMNTEAFF.

This clone appeared a single time. The V gene is TRBV27, the J gene TRBJ1-1; possibly TRBD1 for D (6 bases). Germline assignment: CDR1 MNHEY and CDR2 SMNVEV (reference sequence). The V and J ends lost 6 bases and 5 bases respectively, with 19 bases between them. This CDR3 contains 15 residues. CDR3 in amino acids: CASSTPQGGRTEAFF. The DNA of the CDR3 is TGTGCCAGCAGCACTCCACAGGGTGGGAGGACTGAAGCTTTCTTT.

The table lists this clone with a few counts. This rearrangement joins TRBV2 to TRBJ2-1, with D unclear. CDR1 is SNHLY and CDR2 is FYNNEI in the germline V gene. This CDR3 has 12 residues. The ends were cut back, 5 bases at V and 10 bases at J, with 12 bases in the middle. CDR3 in DNA: TGTGCCAGCAGTCTCGGGTCAGGCGAGCAGTTCTTC. This translates into CASSLGSGEQFF.

This clone occurred once. The sample holds other DNA sequences that translate to the same CDR3. The chain employs TRBV5-6 and TRBJ1-1; D call uncertain. Trimming removed 0 bases at V and 5 bases at J, with 5 bases between. The V gene's germline CDR1 is SGHDT and CDR2 YYEEEE. This CDR3 spans 12 amino acids. CDR3 in amino acids: CASSLVNTEAFF. CDR3 nucleotides: TGTGCCAGCAGCTTGGTAAATACTGAAGCTTTCTTT.

The gene calls are TRBV5-1 and TRBJ2-7; D perhaps matches TRBD1 (5 bases). The CDR3 spans 16 residues. The V end was cut by 4 bases, the J end by 0 bases, with 17 bases between. Germline CDR1 SGHRS, CDR2 YFSETQ. CDR3 amino acids: CASSETGAPSSYEQYF. As DNA, the CDR3 is TGCGCCAGCAGCGAGACTGGGGCTCCGTCCTCCTACGAGCAGTACTTC.

This clone was recorded only once. This sequence joins TRBV4-1 and TRBJ2-2; 10 nucleotides match TRBD2. Germline lookup yields CDR1 MGHRA and CDR2 YSYEKL. Germline trimming cut 2 bases from V and 2 bases from J; bases unmatched to any gene: 11. The CDR3 is made up of 19 amino acids. In DNA form, the CDR3 reads TGCGCCAGCAGCCAATCCCTGCTTAGGACTAGCGGAAACACCGGGGAGCTGTTTTTT. Protein sequence: CASSQSLLRTSGNTGELFF.

J is TRBJ1-3 and V is TRBV19, with D possibly matching TRBD1 (5 bases). This CDR3 has 13 residues. The ends were cut back, 5 bases at V and 3 bases at J, with 8 bases in the middle. Germline values: CDR1 LNHDA, CDR2 SQIVND (reference sequence). The CDR3 DNA reads as TGTGCCAGTAGTCCGGGGCTTGGAAACACCATATATTTT. It yields the protein CASSPGLGNTIYF.

This clone has just one count. The CDR3 nucleotides read TGTGCCAGCAGCTCCGGGACAGGGTACTCCGAGCAGTACTTC. Translation gives CASSSGTGYSEQYF. V usage is TRBV13 and J usage is TRBJ2-7, with 9 bases aligning to TRBD1. CDR3 size: 14 residues. Looked up from germline, CDR1 is PRHDT and CDR2 is FYEKMQ (reference sequence). The ends lost 4 bases at V and 6 bases at J; junction bases unmatched: 7.

The chain carries TRBV5-1 and TRBJ2-1; D unclear. CDR3 length: 11 residues. Germline CDR1 reads SGHRS; CDR2 reads YFSETQ. V lost 5 bases and J 5 bases, leaving 5 bases between the germline ends. CDR3 amino acids: CASSRDNEQFF. The CDR3 region has the DNA TGCGCCAGCAGTCGGGACAATGAGCAGTTCTTC.

The chain is built from TRBV11-2 and TRBJ1-2; weak D call: TRBD1 (6 bases). Germline values: CDR1 SGHAT, CDR2 FQNNGV. Between the trimmed V and J ends, which lost 1 base and 7 bases, there was a span of 10 bases. The CDR3 has 13 residues. CDR3 DNA: TGTGCCAGCAGCTTAGGCCAGGGGACTGGCTACACCTTC. Translation: CASSLGQGTGYTF.

The chain joins TRBV4-2 to TRBJ2-7; no clear D. CDR3 length: 17 amino acids. V lost 4 bases, J lost 0 bases, and 19 bases lay in between. Germline CDR1 is LGHNA and CDR2 is YNFKEQ. CDR3 in amino acids: CASSLLTQVGYSYEQYF. CDR3 bases: TGTGCCAGCAGCCTCCTTACGCAGGTGGGATACTCCTACGAGCAGTACTTC.

This clone showed up just once. The genes are TRBV2 and TRBJ1-1; the D is unclear. V lost 1 base, J lost 4 bases, and 10 bases lay in between. The CDR3 totals 14 residues. Germline V gives CDR1 SNHLY, CDR2 FYNNEI. This CDR3 reads CASSEGARVTEAFF. The CDR3 nucleotides read TGTGCCAGCAGTGAAGGAGCTCGAGTCACTGAAGCTTTCTTT.

The chain is built from TRBV5-4 and TRBJ1-1; 7 nucleotides align to TRBD1. With V trimmed by 9 bases and J by 4 bases, 3 bases remained unmatched. This CDR3 is 11 amino acids long. Germline loops: CDR1 SGHNT, CDR2 YYREEE (reference sequence). The DNA for the CDR3 is TGTGCCACTAACAGGGGCACTGAAGCTTTCTTT. Amino acids: CATNRGTEAFF.

This clone was seen just once. This sequence joins TRBV5-6 and TRBJ2-7; 9 nucleotides line up with TRBD1. Per the germline V gene, CDR1 is SGHDT and CDR2 is YYEEEE. The CDR3 consists of 14 residues. The junction had 4 bases not matched to a gene; V was cut back by 3 bases and J by 3 bases. The CDR3 nucleotides read TGTGCCAGCAGCTCCGGGACAGGGAACTACGAGCAGTACTTC. Protein sequence: CASSSGTGNYEQYF. The whole variable domain, filled in from reference TRBV5-6 and TRBJ2-7, reads DAGVTQSPTHLIKTRGQQVTLRCSPKSGHDTVSWYQQALGQGPQFIFQYYEEEERQRGNFPDRFSGHQFPNYSSELNVNALLLGDSALYLCASSSGTGNYEQYFGPGTRLTVT.